Listed below are T cell receptor beta chains from one sample, sequenced in a study of T cells in Graves' hyperthyroidism and ophthalmopathy. TCRdb itself ran the multiplex PCR reads through MiXCR, one entry per CDR3 protein. The data hold about 700,000 distinct CDR3 sequences, with 12% to 15% observed a single time. Sequenced material: blood. The receptors stem from a woman between 18 and 29 years old with Graves' hyperthyroidism. CDR3s leave out the opening cysteine and the closing phenylalanine or tryptophan.

>TRBJ2-1|TRBV18
ASSQQEGPYNEQF
>TRBJ2-7|TRBV27
ASSPGQGSHEQY
>TRBJ1-1|TRBV5-1
ASSLKTGLNTEAF
>TRBJ2-4|TRBV5-6
ASSPRDFKNIQY
>TRBJ1-1|TRBV12-3/TRBV12-4
ASRLTEEAF
>TRBJ2-3|TRBV7-6
ASSLGVPRQRGDTQY
>TRBJ2-1|TRBV14
ASSPKTASSYNEQF
>TRBJ1-1|TRBV19
ASSEGQGVMNTEAF
>TRBJ2-5|TRBV11-2
ASSLTGGAEETQY
>TRBJ2-3|TRBV18
ASSPLGRGTDTQY
>TRBJ1-5|TRBV5-6
ASSLGPGRVFNQPQH
>TRBJ1-5|TRBV5-5
ASSQGGGYQPQH
>TRBJ1-5|TRBV20-1
SARADLDQPQH